This T cell receptor beta chain was captured in a study of radiotherapy plus CTLA-4 blockade in lung cancer. The CDR3 consists of 11 residues. V gave up 2 bases and J gave up 4 bases, with 3 bases separating them. Germline-derived CDR1 and CDR2 are MNHEY and SVGAGI. This clone came up a few times. The same CDR3 is also encoded by other DNA sequences in this sample. Using immunoSEQ multiplex PCR, the repertoire was profiled, and TCRdb retains in-frame clones only, with some absent. The data show roughly 32,000 clones, 70% to 75% seen once. This specimen consisted of peripheral blood, obtained from a patient treated with radiotherapy plus ipilimumab. The TCR was taken from a human donor with non-small cell lung cancer that progressed on radiotherapy plus ipilimumab. The rearrangement links TRBV6-5 to TRBJ2-7; no clear D gene. The CDR3 DNA follows: TGTGCCAGCAGTTACCAATACGAGCAGTACTTC. Translated: CASSYQYEQYF.